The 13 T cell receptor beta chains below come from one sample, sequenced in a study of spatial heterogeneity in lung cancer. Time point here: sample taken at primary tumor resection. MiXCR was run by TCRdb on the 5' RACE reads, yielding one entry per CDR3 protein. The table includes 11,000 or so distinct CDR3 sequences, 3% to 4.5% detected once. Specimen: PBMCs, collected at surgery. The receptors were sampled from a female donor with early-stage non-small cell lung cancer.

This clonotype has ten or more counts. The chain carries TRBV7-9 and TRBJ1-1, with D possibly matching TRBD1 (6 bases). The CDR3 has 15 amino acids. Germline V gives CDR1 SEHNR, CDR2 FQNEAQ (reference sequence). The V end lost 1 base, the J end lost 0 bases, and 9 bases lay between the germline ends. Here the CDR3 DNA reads TGTGCCAGCAGCTTAGGGACAGCCATGAACACTGAAGCTTTCTTT. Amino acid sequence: CASSLGTAMNTEAFF.

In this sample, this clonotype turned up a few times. This CDR3 reads CASGSGRLERLETQYF. Here the CDR3 DNA reads TGTGCCAGCGGCTCCGGACGACTGGAGAGACTCGAGACCCAGTACTTC. V usage is TRBV7-2 and J usage is TRBJ2-5; D gene unclear. Germline V gives CDR1 SGHTA, CDR2 FQGNSA. The CDR3 runs 16 residues. With 8 bases removed from V and 5 bases from J, the gap between germline ends came to 24 bases.

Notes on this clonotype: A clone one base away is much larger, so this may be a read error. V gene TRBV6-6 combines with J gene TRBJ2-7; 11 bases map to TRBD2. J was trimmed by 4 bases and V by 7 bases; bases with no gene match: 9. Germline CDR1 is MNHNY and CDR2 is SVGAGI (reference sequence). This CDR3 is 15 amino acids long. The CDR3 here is CASNLTSGSSYEQYF. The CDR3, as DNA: TGTGCCAGCAACCTTACTAGCGGGAGTTCTTACGAGCAGTACTTC.

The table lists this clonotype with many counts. CDR3 sequence: CASSLRLAGEQYF. CDR3 bases: TGCGCCAGCAGCTTACGACTAGCGGGGGAGCAGTACTTC. This chain connects TRBV5-1 to TRBJ2-7; 11 bases match TRBD2. The CDR3 is made up of 13 amino acids. The germline CDR1 and CDR2 sequences are SGHRS and YFSETQ. Losses at the gene ends were 2 bases for V and 7 bases for J; bases not matched to a gene: 2.

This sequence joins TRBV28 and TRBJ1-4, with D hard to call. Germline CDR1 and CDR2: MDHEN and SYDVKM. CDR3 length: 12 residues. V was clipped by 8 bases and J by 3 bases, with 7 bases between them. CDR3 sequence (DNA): TGTGCCAGCGGAGGTCCTAATGAAAAACTGTTTTTT. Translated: CASGGPNEKLFF.

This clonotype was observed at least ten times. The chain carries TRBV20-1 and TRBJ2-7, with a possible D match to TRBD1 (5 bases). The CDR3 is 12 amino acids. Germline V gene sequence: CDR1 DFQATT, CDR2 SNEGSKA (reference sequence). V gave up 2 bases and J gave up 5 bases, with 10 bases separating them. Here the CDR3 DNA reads TGCAGTGCTAGAACCCCAGGGAACGAGCAGTACTTC. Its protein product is CSARTPGNEQYF.

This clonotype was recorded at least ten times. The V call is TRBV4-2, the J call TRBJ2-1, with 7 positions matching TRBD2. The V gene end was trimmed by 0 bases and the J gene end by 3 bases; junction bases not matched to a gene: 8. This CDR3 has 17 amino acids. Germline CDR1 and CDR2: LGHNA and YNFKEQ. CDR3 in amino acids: CASSQEEGGSNYNEQFF. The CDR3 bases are TGTGCCAGCAGCCAAGAAGAGGGCGGGAGTAACTACAATGAGCAGTTCTTC.

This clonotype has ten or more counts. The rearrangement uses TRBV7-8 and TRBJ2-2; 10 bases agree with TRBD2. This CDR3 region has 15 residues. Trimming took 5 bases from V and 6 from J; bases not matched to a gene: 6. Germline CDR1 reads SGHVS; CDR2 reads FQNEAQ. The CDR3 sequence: CASSRSGGAAGELFF. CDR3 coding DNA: TGTGCCAGCAGCCGCAGCGGGGGGGCCGCCGGGGAGCTGTTTTTT.

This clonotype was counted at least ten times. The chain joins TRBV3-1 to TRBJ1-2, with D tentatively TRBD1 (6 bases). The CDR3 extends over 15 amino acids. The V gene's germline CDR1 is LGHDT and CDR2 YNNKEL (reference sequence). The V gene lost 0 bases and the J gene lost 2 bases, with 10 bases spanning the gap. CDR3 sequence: CASSQDLGANYGYTF. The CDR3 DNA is TGTGCCAGCAGCCAAGATCTGGGGGCGAACTATGGCTACACCTTC.

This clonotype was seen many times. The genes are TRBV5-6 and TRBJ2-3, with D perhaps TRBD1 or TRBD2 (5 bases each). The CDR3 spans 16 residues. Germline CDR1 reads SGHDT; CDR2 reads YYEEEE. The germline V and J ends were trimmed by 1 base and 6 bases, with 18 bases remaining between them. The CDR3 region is CASSLWMGPSGDTQYF. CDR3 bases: TGTGCCAGCAGCTTGTGGATGGGACCTTCGGGGGATACGCAGTATTTT. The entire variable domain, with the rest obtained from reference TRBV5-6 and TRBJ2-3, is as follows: DAGVTQSPTHLIKTRGQQVTLRCSPKSGHDTVSWYQQALGQGPQFIFQYYEEEERQRGNFPDRFSGHQFPNYSSELNVNALLLGDSALYLCASSLWMGPSGDTQYFGPGTRLTVL.

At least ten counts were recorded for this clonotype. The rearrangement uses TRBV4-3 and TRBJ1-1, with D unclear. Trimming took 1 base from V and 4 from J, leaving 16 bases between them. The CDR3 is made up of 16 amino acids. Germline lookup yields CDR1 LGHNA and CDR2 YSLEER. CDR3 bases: TGCGCCAGCAGCCAAGGCTATCGGGGATCTCGCACTGAAGCTTTCTTT. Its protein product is CASSQGYRGSRTEAFF.

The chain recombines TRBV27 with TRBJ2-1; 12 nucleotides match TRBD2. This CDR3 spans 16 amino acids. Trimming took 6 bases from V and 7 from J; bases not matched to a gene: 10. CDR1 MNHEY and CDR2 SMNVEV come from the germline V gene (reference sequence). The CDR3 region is CASRLTTSGSLNEQFF. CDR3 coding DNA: TGTGCCAGCAGGCTTACGACTAGCGGGAGTTTAAATGAGCAGTTCTTC.

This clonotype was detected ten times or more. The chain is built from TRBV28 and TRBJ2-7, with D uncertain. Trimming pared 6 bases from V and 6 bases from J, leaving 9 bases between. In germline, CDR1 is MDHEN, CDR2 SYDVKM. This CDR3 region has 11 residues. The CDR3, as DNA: TGTGCCAGCAGCTCTAGACCCGAGCAGTACTTC. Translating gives CASSSRPEQYF.